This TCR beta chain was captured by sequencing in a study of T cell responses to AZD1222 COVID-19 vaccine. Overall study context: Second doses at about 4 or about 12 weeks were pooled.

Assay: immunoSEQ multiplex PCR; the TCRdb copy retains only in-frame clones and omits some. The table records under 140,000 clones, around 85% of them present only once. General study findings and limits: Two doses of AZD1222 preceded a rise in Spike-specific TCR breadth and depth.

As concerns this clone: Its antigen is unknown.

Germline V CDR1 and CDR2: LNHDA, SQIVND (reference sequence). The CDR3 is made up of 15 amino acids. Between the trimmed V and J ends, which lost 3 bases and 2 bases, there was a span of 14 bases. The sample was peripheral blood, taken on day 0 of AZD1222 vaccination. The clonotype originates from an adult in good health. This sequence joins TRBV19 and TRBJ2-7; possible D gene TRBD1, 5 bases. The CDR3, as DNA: TGTGCCAGTAGTATTACAGGAAGAAATCCCTACGAGCAGTACTTC. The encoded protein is CASSITGRNPYEQYF.